The present TCR beta chain was sequenced within a study of shared T cell receptors in the human thymus. Trimming removed 6 bases from V and 2 bases from J; junction bases left unmatched: 19. This CDR3 is 20 amino acids long. CDR1 and CDR2 from the germline V gene are MDHEN and SYDVKM. Produced via immunoSEQ multiplex PCR; TCRdb's table is partial and in-frame only. Seen here are more than 550,000 clones, approximately 87% observed once, and the top ten hold more than 0.009%. These data were also filed under a second study, of human thymus T cells. From that report: Infants, healthy and Finnish, who were having corrective surgery for congenital heart defects served as donors. The thymus tissue came from resections taken during corrective heart surgery. It looked as if thymic and blood repertoires used V and J genes in a biased way. Thymic TCR repertoires of unrelated people reportedly overlapped highly.

Sequencing was done on a sample of thymocytes. The chain is built from TRBV28 and TRBJ1-5; 10 bases are a match to TRBD1. This receptor was obtained from a boy under two years old with a congenital heart defect. In DNA, the CDR3 is TGTGCCAGCAGACGAATCCTGCCCCCCGGGACAGGGGATCGCAATCAGCCCCAGCATTTT. As protein: CASRRILPPGTGDRNQPQHF.